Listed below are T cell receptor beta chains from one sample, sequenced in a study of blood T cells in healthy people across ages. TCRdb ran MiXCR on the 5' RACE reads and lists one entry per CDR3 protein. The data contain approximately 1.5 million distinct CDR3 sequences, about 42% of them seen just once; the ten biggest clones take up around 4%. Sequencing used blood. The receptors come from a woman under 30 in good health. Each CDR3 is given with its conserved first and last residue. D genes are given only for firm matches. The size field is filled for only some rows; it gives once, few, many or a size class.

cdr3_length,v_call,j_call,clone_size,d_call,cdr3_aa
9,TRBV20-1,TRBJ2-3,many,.,CSPTDTQYF
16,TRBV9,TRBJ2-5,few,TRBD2,CASSVAEGLVQETQYF
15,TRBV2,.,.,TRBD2,CASSKLAGVVNIQYF
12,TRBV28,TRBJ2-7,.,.,CASLTQGYEQYF
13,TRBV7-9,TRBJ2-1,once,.,CASSLISLGEQFF
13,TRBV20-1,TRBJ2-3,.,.,CSADLQGTDTQYF
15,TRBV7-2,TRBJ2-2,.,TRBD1,CASSPDRGLFGELFF
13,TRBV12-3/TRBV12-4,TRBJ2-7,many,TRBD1,CASSFRGLYEQYF
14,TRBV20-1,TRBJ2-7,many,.,CSAIRRGGLYEQYF
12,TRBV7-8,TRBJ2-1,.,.,CASSRLFDEQFF
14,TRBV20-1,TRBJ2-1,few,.,CSAAPTGRGGEQFF
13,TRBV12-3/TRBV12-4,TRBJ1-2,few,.,CASMLGIDYGYTF
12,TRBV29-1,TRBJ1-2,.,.,CSGHDNTAGYTF
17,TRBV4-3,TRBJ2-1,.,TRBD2,CASSQGLAGGPLDEQFF
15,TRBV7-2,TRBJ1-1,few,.,CASSTLAGLNTEAFF
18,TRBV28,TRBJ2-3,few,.,CASSSPRYDRPGTDTQYF
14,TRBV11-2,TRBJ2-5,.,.,CASARKGHQETQYF
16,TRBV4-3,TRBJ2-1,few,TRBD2,CASSRVAGGPYNEQFF
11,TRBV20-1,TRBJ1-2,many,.,CSARDGYGYTF
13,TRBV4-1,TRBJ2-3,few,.,CASSRTTTDTQYF
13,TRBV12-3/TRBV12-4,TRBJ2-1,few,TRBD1,CASGTGSYNEQFF
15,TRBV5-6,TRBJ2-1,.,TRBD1,CASSWGQRPYNEQFF
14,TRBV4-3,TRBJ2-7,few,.,CASSQVRDGDEQYF
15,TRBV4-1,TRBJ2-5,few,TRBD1,CASSQGNRGQETQYF
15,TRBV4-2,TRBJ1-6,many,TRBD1,CASSQAGTGGSPLHF
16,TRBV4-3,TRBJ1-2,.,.,CASSQDRNRAGYDYTF
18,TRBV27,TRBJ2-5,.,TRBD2,CASSSSLSGLRLGETQYF
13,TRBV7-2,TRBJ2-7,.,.,CASRIKGVGEQYF
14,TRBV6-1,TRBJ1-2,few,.,CASLRNTAYYGYTF
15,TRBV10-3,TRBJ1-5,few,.,CAISERGGSNQPQHF
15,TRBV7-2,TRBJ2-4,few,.,CASRSSKVPLETKYF
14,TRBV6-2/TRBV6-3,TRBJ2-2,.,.,CASNRPPNTGELFF
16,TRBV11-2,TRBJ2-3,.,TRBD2,CASSWWGRVETDTQYF
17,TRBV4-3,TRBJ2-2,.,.,CASSQDSGRVVTGELFF
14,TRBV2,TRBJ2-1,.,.,CASSEGRPPHGQFF
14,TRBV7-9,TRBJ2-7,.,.,CASSGHREAYEQYF
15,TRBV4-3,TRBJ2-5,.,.,CASSPLRRDLETQYF
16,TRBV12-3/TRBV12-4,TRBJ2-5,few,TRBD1,CASSFGGTGVQETQYF
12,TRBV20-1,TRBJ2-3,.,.,CSARVPTDTQYF
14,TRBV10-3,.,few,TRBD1,CAINPGQGFYEQYF
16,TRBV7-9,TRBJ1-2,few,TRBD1,CASSTGMAGGFRGYTF
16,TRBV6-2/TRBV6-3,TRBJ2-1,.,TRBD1,CASSFPLGTANNEQFF
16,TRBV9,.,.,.,CASSVVSSSSYNEQYF
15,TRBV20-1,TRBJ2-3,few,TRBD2,CSAVAGGPVADTQYF
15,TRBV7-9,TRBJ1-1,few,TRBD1,CASSLHSGQSTEAFF
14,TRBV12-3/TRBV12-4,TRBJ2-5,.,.,CASSQLPQQETQYF
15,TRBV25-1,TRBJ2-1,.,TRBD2,CASTPSGSPYNEQFF
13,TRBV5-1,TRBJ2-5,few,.,CASNDVGQETQYF
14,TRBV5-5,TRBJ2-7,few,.,CASSTGTISYEQYF
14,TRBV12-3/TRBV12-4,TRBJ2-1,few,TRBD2,CASSSWGGYNEQFF